This TCR beta chain was identified during a study of cytomegalovirus exposure and HLA in healthy donors. Study-level findings and limits: About 87% or about 30% of the time was how often most TCR beta V segments were productive, according to an earlier analysis. Association with HLA alleles at 0.05 false discovery rate was found for 15,000 to 20,000 TCR beta sequences in a later analysis.

Trimming stripped 3 bases from V and 8 bases from J, with 16 bases between. The germline V gene has CDR1 SGHAT and CDR2 FQNNGV. This CDR3 is built from 14 residues. Although they were nominally healthy when sampled, donors likely had unrecorded immune exposures. About this clone: Its antigen is undetermined.

PCR was performed using 60 Vbeta and 13 Jbeta primers. TCRdb's table, derived via immunoSEQ multiplex PCR, lists solely in-frame clones and lacks some. This repertoire shows 200,000 to 250,000 clones, under 80% found once; its top ten account for 1.8%. This sequence joins TRBV11-2 and TRBJ1-2, with D possibly being TRBD1 (6 bases). The receptor was derived from a woman in her 30s in good health and CMV-seronegative. Sample: PBMCs. The DNA for the CDR3 is TGTGCCAGCAGCTTTGGGGGGGAGGGGGTGGGCTACACCTTC. This sequence encodes CASSFGGEGVGYTF.